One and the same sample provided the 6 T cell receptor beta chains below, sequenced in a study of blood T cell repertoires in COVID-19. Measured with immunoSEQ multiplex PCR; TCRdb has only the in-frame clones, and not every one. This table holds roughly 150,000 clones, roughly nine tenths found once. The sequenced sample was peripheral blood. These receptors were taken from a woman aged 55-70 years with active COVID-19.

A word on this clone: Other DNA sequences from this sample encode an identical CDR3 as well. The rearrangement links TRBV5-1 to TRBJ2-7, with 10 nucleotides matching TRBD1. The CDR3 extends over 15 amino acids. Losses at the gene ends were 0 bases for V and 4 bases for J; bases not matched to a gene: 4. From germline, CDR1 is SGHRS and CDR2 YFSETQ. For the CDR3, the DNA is TGCGCCAGCAGCTTGGGACAGGGGGCATTGTACGAGCAGTACTTC. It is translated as CASSLGQGALYEQYF.

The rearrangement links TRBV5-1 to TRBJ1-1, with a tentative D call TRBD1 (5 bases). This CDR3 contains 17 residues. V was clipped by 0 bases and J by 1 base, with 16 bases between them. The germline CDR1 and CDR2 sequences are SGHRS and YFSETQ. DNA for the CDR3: TGCGCCAGCAGCTTGGCCCCGGTGTCGGGGGGGAACACTGAAGCTTTCTTT. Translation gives CASSLAPVSGGNTEAFF.

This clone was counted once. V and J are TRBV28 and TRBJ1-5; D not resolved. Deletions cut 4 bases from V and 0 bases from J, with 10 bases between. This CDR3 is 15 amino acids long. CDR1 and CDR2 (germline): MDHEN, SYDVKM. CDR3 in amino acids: CASSSPDTSNQPQHF. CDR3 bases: TGTGCCAGCAGTTCTCCAGACACTAGCAATCAGCCCCAGCATTTT. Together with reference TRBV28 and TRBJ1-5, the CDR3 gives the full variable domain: DVKVTQSSRYLVKRTGEKVFLECVQDMDHENMFWYRQDPGLGLRLIYFSYDVKMKEKGDIPEGYSVSREKKERFSLILESASTNQTSMYLCASSSPDTSNQPQHFGDGTRLSIL.

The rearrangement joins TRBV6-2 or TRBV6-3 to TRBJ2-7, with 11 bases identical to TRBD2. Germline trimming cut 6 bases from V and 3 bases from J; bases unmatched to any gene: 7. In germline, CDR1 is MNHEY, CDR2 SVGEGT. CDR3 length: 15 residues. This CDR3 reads CASSLSGRAGYEQYF. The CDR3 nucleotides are TGTGCCAGCAGCCTTAGCGGGAGGGCCGGCTACGAGCAGTACTTC.

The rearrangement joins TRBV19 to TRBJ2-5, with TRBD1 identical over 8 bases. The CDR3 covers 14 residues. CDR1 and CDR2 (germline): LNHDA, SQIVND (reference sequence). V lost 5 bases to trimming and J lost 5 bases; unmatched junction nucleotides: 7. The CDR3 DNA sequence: TGTGCCAGTAGTGAATTGAGACAGGGGGAGACCCAGTACTTC. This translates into CASSELRQGETQYF.

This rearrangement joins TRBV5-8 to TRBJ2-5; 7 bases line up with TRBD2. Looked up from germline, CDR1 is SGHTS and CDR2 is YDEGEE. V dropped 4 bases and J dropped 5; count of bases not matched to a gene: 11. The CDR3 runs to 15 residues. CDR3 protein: CASSPGGTAVETQYF. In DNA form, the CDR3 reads TGTGCCAGCAGCCCCGGGGGGACTGCCGTGGAGACCCAGTACTTC. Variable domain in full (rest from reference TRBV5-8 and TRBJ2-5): EAGVTQSPTHLIKTRGQQATLRCSPISGHTSVYWYQQALGLGLQFLLWYDEGEERNRGNFPPRFSGRQFPNYSSELNVNALELEDSALYLCASSPGGTAVETQYFGPGTRLLVL.